The 20 T cell receptor beta chains reported below all come from one sample, sequenced in a study of blood T cell repertoires in COVID-19. Libraries were prepared by immunoSEQ multiplex PCR; TCRdb keeps only in-frame clonotypes and omits some of them. The top ten clones hold under 1.5% of a sample with hundreds of thousands of clones, 70% to 90% of them seen once. Material for sequencing was peripheral blood. These TCRs come from a woman in her twenties or thirties with active or convalescent COVID-19.

This chain's CDR3 is CASSQDLPYNEQFF. For the CDR3, the DNA is TGTGCCAGCAGCCAAGATCTCCCCTACAATGAGCAGTTCTTC. The chain uses TRBV3-1 (or the pseudogene TRBV3-2) and TRBJ2-1; D uncertain. Germline lookup yields CDR1 LGHDT and CDR2 YNNKEL (reference sequence). The V end lost 0 bases, the J end lost 2 bases, and 5 bases lay between the germline ends. The CDR3 loop spans 14 amino acids.

The V call is TRBV27, the J call TRBJ2-3; tentatively, D is TRBD2 (6 bases). This CDR3 is 17 amino acids long. Germline lookup yields CDR1 MNHEY and CDR2 SMNVEV (reference sequence). The V gene lost 2 bases and the J gene lost 5 bases, with 20 bases spanning the gap. The CDR3 loop is CASSLSGWGRGGDTQYF. The CDR3 DNA reads TGTGCCAGCAGTTTAAGCGGGTGGGGACGGGGAGGAGATACGCAGTATTTT.

The V and J genes are TRBV27 and TRBJ2-1; TRBD2 matches 7 bases. Germline V lookup: CDR1 MNHEY, CDR2 SMNVEV (reference sequence). The CDR3 runs to 15 residues. The V segment lost 5 bases and the J segment 7 bases; nucleotides outside the gene matches: 11. For the CDR3, the DNA is TGTGCCAGCAGTGACCGGGAGCCCGGGGGGAATGAGCAGTTCTTC. Translation: CASSDREPGGNEQFF.

V and J are TRBV18 and TRBJ2-7; possible D gene TRBD1, 6 bases. CDR3 length: 15 residues. V lost 4 bases to trimming and J lost 6 bases, with 19 bases between them. Per germline, CDR1 KGHSH and CDR2 LQKENI. In DNA, the CDR3 is TGTGCCAGCTCACTCTCACAGGGTTTAGTGGCCGAGCAGTACTTC. This translates into CASSLSQGLVAEQYF.

V gene TRBV11-3 combines with J gene TRBJ2-7; D ambiguous. CDR3 length: 12 amino acids. CDR1 is SGHNT and CDR2 is YENEEA in the germline V gene. The ends were cut back, 4 bases at V and 5 bases at J, with 9 bases in the middle. CDR3 residues: CASSSLDHEQYF. For the CDR3, the DNA is TGTGCCAGCAGCTCCCTAGATCACGAGCAGTACTTC.

The chain is built from TRBV3-1 (or the pseudogene TRBV3-2) and TRBJ2-5; D remains ambiguous. Germline V gives CDR1 LGHDT, CDR2 YNNKEL (reference sequence). There are 16 residues in the CDR3. Trimming took off 0 bases at V and 5 bases at J, with 16 bases between the two ends. In DNA form, the CDR3 reads TGTGCCAGCAGCCAAGATTATCTCGGAAGCGATGAGACCCAGTACTTC. Residues: CASSQDYLGSDETQYF.

This clone was recorded at least ten times. The chain has TRBV6-1 and TRBJ1-1; D is undetermined. From germline, CDR1 is MNHNS and CDR2 SASEGT. The CDR3 loop spans 14 amino acids. The germline V and J ends were trimmed by 0 bases and 5 bases, with 10 bases remaining between them. CDR3 nucleotides: TGTGCCAGCAGTGAAGCCCGGGGATATACTGAAGCTTTCTTT. Its translation is CASSEARGYTEAFF.

The rearrangement links TRBV29-1 to TRBJ1-2, with 7 bases fitting TRBD1. This CDR3 has 12 amino acids. The J segment lost 8 bases and the V segment lost 3 bases, leaving 6 bases of the junction unmatched. CDR1 SQVTM and CDR2 ANQGSEA come from the germline V gene. CDR3 in DNA: TGCAGCGTTGACTGGGACAGTCCCGGCTACACCTTC. Translating it yields CSVDWDSPGYTF.

The J gene is TRBJ1-2, the V gene TRBV27, with 9 bases matching TRBD1. The CDR3 runs 17 residues. J was trimmed by 0 bases and V by 2 bases; bases with no gene match: 7. CDR1 and CDR2 from the germline V gene are MNHEY and SMNVEV (reference sequence). The CDR3 loop reads CASSLTGTGPANYGYTF. The DNA of the CDR3 is TGTGCCAGCAGTTTAACCGGGACAGGGCCTGCTAACTATGGCTACACCTTC.

The rearrangement joins TRBV7-7 to TRBJ2-2; perhaps TRBD2 as D (5 bases). CDR3 size: 13 residues. With 1 base removed from V and 5 bases from J, the gap between germline ends came to 5 bases. Germline V CDR1 and CDR2: SSHAT, FNYEAQ (reference sequence). The CDR3 protein is CASSLGGTGELFF. CDR3 nucleotide sequence: TGTGCCAGCAGCTTAGGCGGGACCGGGGAGCTGTTTTTT.

The chain recombines TRBV10-3 with TRBJ2-1; TRBD2 agrees at 9 bases. The CDR3 has 16 amino acids. The germline gives CDR1 ENHRY, CDR2 SYGVKD. The trim removed 5 bases at V and 7 bases at J, leaving 12 bases unmatched. The CDR3 region is CAISPTRAAGGNEQFF. The CDR3 nucleotides read TGTGCCATCAGTCCCACCCGTGCGGCGGGGGGGAATGAGCAGTTCTTC.

Worth noting for this clone: The CDR3 end shows no conserved phenylalanine or tryptophan, and so a read error is likely. The DNA is omitted, as the CDR3 cannot be located on it reliably, and the CDR3 follows TCRdb's listing. V usage is TRBV28 and J usage is TRBJ1-2; the D segment call TRBD1 is taken from the table without a DNA check. With termini counted, the CDR3 has 12 amino acids. Germline CDR1 is MDHEN and CDR2 is SYDVKM. This CDR3 is CASSGDRGRGST.

The V call is TRBV10-3, the J call TRBJ1-1; 9 bases line up with TRBD1. The CDR3 extends over 13 amino acids. Trimming cost V 7 bases and J 8 bases; bases outside gene matches: 8. CDR1 ENHRY and CDR2 SYGVKD come from the germline V gene. The CDR3, as DNA: TGTGCCATCACCCGGGACAGGGTGACCGAAGCTTTCTTT. Amino acids: CAITRDRVTEAFF.

V usage is TRBV2 and J usage is TRBJ2-1, with D perhaps matching TRBD1 (6 bases). CDR3 length: 13 amino acids. Trimming shortened V by 6 bases and J by 4 bases, and 10 bases separated the two germline ends. The germline CDR1 and CDR2 sequences are SNHLY and FYNNEI. CDR3 region: CASRGDTYNEQFF. CDR3 DNA sequence: TGTGCCAGCAGGGGGGACACGTACAATGAGCAGTTCTTC.

The chain has TRBV5-1 and TRBJ1-1; a possible D gene is TRBD1 (6 bases). CDR3 length equals 17 residues. CDR1 SGHRS and CDR2 YFSETQ come from the germline V gene. Trimming removed 0 bases from V and 0 bases from J, with 15 bases in between. The CDR3 bases are TGCGCCAGCAGCTTGGAGTTTCAGGGGCTCTTGAACACTGAAGCTTTCTTT. Translated, it gives CASSLEFQGLLNTEAFF.

This clone was seen a few times. The chain couples TRBV30 to TRBJ2-2; TRBD1 agrees at 7 bases. The length of the CDR3 is 14 residues. V shed 2 bases and J 4 bases; nucleotides not matched to a gene: 4. Germline V gene data show CDR1 as GTSNPN and CDR2 as SVGIG (reference sequence). Here the CDR3 reads CAWSQGVGTGELFF. The CDR3 region has the DNA TGTGCCTGGAGTCAGGGGGTCGGCACCGGGGAGCTGTTTTTT.

The sample holds a few counts of this clone. The CDR3 here is CASSLATGGVYGYTF. DNA for the CDR3: TGTGCCAGCAGCTTGGCAACAGGGGGCGTCTATGGCTACACCTTC. The J gene is TRBJ1-2, the V gene TRBV5-6; 9 nucleotides agree with TRBD1. There are 15 residues in the CDR3. The germline V gene encodes CDR1 SGHDT and CDR2 YYEEEE. With 0 bases clipped from V and 4 bases from J, the junction kept 4 bases outside the gene matches. The full variable domain, with the rest looked up from reference TRBV5-6 and TRBJ1-2, is DAGVTQSPTHLIKTRGQQVTLRCSPKSGHDTVSWYQQALGQGPQFIFQYYEEEERQRGNFPDRFSGHQFPNYSSELNVNALLLGDSALYLCASSLATGGVYGYTFGSGTRLTVV.

This clone was seen a single time. This rearrangement joins TRBV5-6 to TRBJ1-6; 7 nucleotides match TRBD1. Unmatched junction bases numbered 8, after V lost 4 bases and J lost 7 bases. The V gene's germline CDR1 is SGHDT and CDR2 YYEEEE. The CDR3 loop spans 15 amino acids. CDR3 loop: CASSAGQASNSPLHF. CDR3 in DNA: TGTGCCAGCAGCGCCGGACAGGCTAGCAATTCACCCCTCCACTTT. The full variable domain, its missing parts supplied by reference TRBV5-6 and TRBJ1-6, is DAGVTQSPTHLIKTRGQQVTLRCSPKSGHDTVSWYQQALGQGPQFIFQYYEEEERQRGNFPDRFSGHQFPNYSSELNVNALLLGDSALYLCASSAGQASNSPLHFGNGTRLTVT.

This clone is a singleton in its sample. The V and J genes are TRBV10-2 and TRBJ1-5; 8 bases are a match to TRBD1. Germline CDR1 is WSHSY and CDR2 is SAAADI. V trimming: 2 bases; J trimming: 3 bases; junction bases outside the gene matches: 15. CDR3 length: 19 amino acids. DNA of the CDR3: TGCGCCAGCAGTGAGATCGGTAGGACAGGGAGTGTAATCAATCAGCCCCAGCATTTT. Translated, it gives CASSEIGRTGSVINQPQHF.

This chain links TRBV13 with TRBJ1-3, with 7 bases that match TRBD1. The CDR3 is 15 residues long. The V gene's germline CDR1 is PRHDT and CDR2 FYEKMQ (reference sequence). With 4 bases clipped from V and 2 bases from J, the junction kept 5 bases outside the gene matches. The CDR3 DNA reads TGTGCCAGCAGCTCAACCGGGACAGCTGGAAACACCATATATTTT. Translating gives CASSSTGTAGNTIYF. Supplemented by reference TRBV13 and TRBJ1-3, the full variable domain reads AAGVIQSPRHLIKEKRETATLKCYPIPRHDTVYWYQQGPGQDPQFLISFYEKMQSDKGSIPDRFSAQQFSDYHSELNMSSLELGDSALYFCASSSTGTAGNTIYFGEGSWLTVV.